Shown below are 30 T cell receptor beta chains from a single sample sequenced in a study of beta chain features in type 1 diabetes. As every portion of the isolated RNA was reverse transcribed, the sequencing read expressed TCRB transcripts. Sequenced by immunoSEQ multiplex PCR; TCRdb stores in-frame clones only, minus some. The sample includes about 350,000 clones, around 20% of them seen just once. Sequencing was performed on naive CD4+ T cells from blood. These receptors came from a woman aged 18 to 35 in good health.

This chain joins TRBV5-8 and TRBJ1-5; D unclear. Trimming stripped 3 bases from V and 2 bases from J, with 12 bases between. The CDR3 is 15 residues long. Germline CDR1 is SGHTS and CDR2 is YDEGEE. In nucleotides, the CDR3 is TGTGCCAGCAGCTGGGGAGGGTTAGGCAATCAGCCCCAGCATTTT. Protein: CASSWGGLGNQPQHF.

The chain carries TRBV4-1 and TRBJ2-3; 8 bases are a match to TRBD1. With V trimmed by 3 bases and J by 1 base, 6 bases remained unmatched. The CDR3 consists of 16 residues. Looked up from germline, CDR1 is MGHRA and CDR2 is YSYEKL. The DNA for the CDR3 is TGCGCCAGCAGCCATCCCCTCAGGGGGCGCACAGATACGCAGTATTTT. Protein: CASSHPLRGRTDTQYF.

This sequence joins TRBV11-2 and TRBJ1-5, with 7 nucleotides matching TRBD1. CDR3 length: 16 residues. V lost 1 base to trimming and J lost 0 bases; unmatched junction nucleotides: 3. Germline V gives CDR1 SGHAT, CDR2 FQNNGV. In nucleotides, the CDR3 is TGTGCCAGCAGCTTAGTGACAGGGCATAGCAATCAGCCCCAGCATTTT. Its translation: CASSLVTGHSNQPQHF.

In this sample, this clone turned up a few times. The gene calls are TRBV30 and TRBJ2-3; 8 positions match TRBD2. The CDR3 has 13 residues. J gave up 3 bases and V 5 bases, and 4 bases lay outside the gene matches. Germline assignment: CDR1 GTSNPN and CDR2 SVGIG (reference sequence). The CDR3 bases are TGTGCCTGGGCCAGCGGGGGAACAGATACGCAGTATTTT. Translated: CAWASGGTDTQYF.

This clone turned up a few times. The J gene is TRBJ2-5, the V gene TRBV5-1; possible D gene TRBD2, 6 bases. The CDR3 loop spans 14 amino acids. Trimming left V 0 bases short and J 4 bases short, with 10 bases between. Germline V gene data show CDR1 as SGHRS and CDR2 as YFSETQ. CDR3 loop: CASSLDVGRETQYF. Here the CDR3 DNA reads TGCGCCAGCAGCTTGGACGTCGGGAGAGAGACCCAGTACTTC.

The chain combines TRBV7-9 with TRBJ1-2; TRBD1 matches at 9 bases. This CDR3 is built from 18 residues. Germline lookup yields CDR1 SEHNR and CDR2 FQNEAQ (reference sequence). V trimming: 4 bases; J trimming: 2 bases; junction bases outside the gene matches: 14. The CDR3 DNA sequence: TGTGCCAGCAGCTCCCTGGGACAGGGACGGTTAGGGAACTATGGCTACACCTTC. Amino acids: CASSSLGQGRLGNYGYTF.

This clone was seen a few times. This chain joins TRBV28 and TRBJ1-2; 9 nucleotides line up with TRBD1. The CDR3 contains 13 residues. The ends lost 6 bases at V and 7 bases at J; junction bases unmatched: 6. Germline V gene sequence: CDR1 MDHEN, CDR2 SYDVKM. CDR3 residues: CASRPTDRGGYTF. The CDR3 region has the DNA TGTGCCAGCAGACCGACGGACAGGGGTGGCTACACCTTC.

This chain uses TRBV5-4 with TRBJ2-7; 12 bases line up with TRBD2. The CDR3 length is 17 residues. Germline V gives CDR1 SGHNT, CDR2 YYREEE (reference sequence). Trimming removed 5 bases from V and 4 bases from J; junction bases left unmatched: 13. This CDR3 is CASSSNLLAGGPYEQYF. CDR3 nucleotides: TGTGCCAGCAGTTCCAATTTACTAGCGGGAGGACCTTACGAGCAGTACTTC.

The V gene is TRBV29-1, the J gene TRBJ2-5; 14 positions match TRBD2. CDR3 length: 16 amino acids. V lost 4 bases to trimming and J lost 5 bases; unmatched junction nucleotides: 9. In germline, CDR1 is SQVTM, CDR2 ANQGSEA. CDR3 sequence: CSVGGTSGGSGETQYF. For the CDR3, the DNA is TGCAGCGTTGGAGGGACTAGCGGGGGCTCAGGGGAGACCCAGTACTTC.

The chain is built from TRBV19 and TRBJ2-1; D might be TRBD2 (5 bases). Germline CDR1 and CDR2: LNHDA and SQIVND (reference sequence). The length of the CDR3 is 14 residues. V was shortened by 6 bases and J by 7 bases, with 16 bases between the two germline ends. The CDR3 coding sequence is TGTGCCAGTAGACCGGGATGGGTCACAAATGAGCAGTTCTTC. It codes for CASRPGWVTNEQFF.

This clone was seen only a few times. J is TRBJ2-3 and V is TRBV4-2; a possible D gene is TRBD2 (7 bases). This CDR3 contains 16 residues. V was shortened by 1 base and J by 1 base, with 12 bases between the two germline ends. Germline CDR1 and CDR2: LGHNA and YNFKEQ. This CDR3 reads CASSQAWEGGTDTQYF. CDR3 nucleotide sequence: TGTGCCAGCAGCCAAGCTTGGGAGGGGGGCACAGATACGCAGTATTTT.

The rearrangement joins TRBV7-8 to TRBJ2-1; 12 bases are a match to TRBD2. Trimming cost V 5 bases and J 3 bases; bases outside gene matches: 5. The CDR3 is 16 amino acids. Germline lookup yields CDR1 SGHVS and CDR2 FQNEAQ. This chain's CDR3 is CASSRGLAGLYNEQFF. The CDR3 DNA follows: TGTGCCAGCAGCAGAGGACTAGCGGGACTCTACAATGAGCAGTTCTTC.

This clone was seen a few times. The gene calls are TRBV11-2 and TRBJ2-2, with 7 bases identical to TRBD2. The V gene's germline CDR1 is SGHAT and CDR2 FQNNGV. V gave up 4 bases and J gave up 7 bases; unmatched junction bases: 0. There are 12 residues in the CDR3. CDR3 sequence: CASSSGGGELFF. The CDR3 nucleotides are TGTGCCAGCAGCTCGGGGGGCGGGGAGCTGTTTTTT.

The V and J genes are TRBV5-1 and TRBJ2-7, with TRBD2 matching over 12 bases. After removal of 0 bases from V and 6 bases from J, the junction contained 4 bases not matched to a gene. This CDR3 is 15 amino acids long. Germline CDR1 SGHRS, CDR2 YFSETQ. The CDR3 DNA sequence: TGCGCCAGCAGCTTGGATCGACTAGCGGGGGCCGAGCAGTACTTC. As protein: CASSLDRLAGAEQYF.

This clone was counted a few times. The chain employs TRBV5-1 and TRBJ2-7; TRBD2 aligns across 15 bases. The CDR3 is 16 residues long. J lost 4 bases, V lost 0 bases, and 2 bases had no gene match. CDR1 is SGHRS, CDR2 YFSETQ, per germline. CDR3 bases: TGCGCCAGCAGCTTGGCCGGACTAGCGGGAGGGTACGAGCAGTACTTC. Its protein is CASSLAGLAGGYEQYF.

In its sample, this clone was seen a few times. The CDR3 here is CASSANPDSLTGELFF. CDR3 in DNA: TGTGCCAGCAGCGCAAACCCGGACTCTCTCACCGGGGAGCTGTTTTTT. The chain couples TRBV7-9 to TRBJ2-2, with D perhaps TRBD2 (5 bases). Germline-derived CDR1 and CDR2 are SEHNR and FQNEAQ (reference sequence). The CDR3 has 16 amino acids. V was trimmed by 5 bases and J by 4 bases, leaving 17 bases between them.

This clone was counted only a few times. The chain joins TRBV25-1 to TRBJ1-1; D remains unclear. Trimming removed 9 bases at V and 1 base at J, with 12 bases between. CDR3 length equals 13 residues. CDR1 is MGHDK, CDR2 SYGVNS, per germline. CDR3 bases: TGTGCCAGTTTTCGCGACTCGAACACTGAAGCTTTCTTT. The encoded protein is CASFRDSNTEAFF.

This sequence joins TRBV6-5 and TRBJ2-2; tentatively, D is TRBD2 (5 bases). The germline CDR1 and CDR2 sequences are MNHEY and SVGAGI. Trimming cost V 2 bases and J 5 bases, with 12 bases left between them. CDR3 length equals 15 residues. The CDR3 loop is CASSYRRGGTGELFF. The DNA of the CDR3 is TGTGCCAGCAGTTACCGACGGGGTGGTACCGGGGAGCTGTTTTTT.

This clone was seen more than once but under ten times. The rearrangement links TRBV5-1 to TRBJ2-5; D perhaps matches TRBD1 (6 bases). The CDR3 sequence is 15 residues long. Germline V gene sequence: CDR1 SGHRS, CDR2 YFSETQ. Trimming pared 3 bases from V and 4 bases from J, leaving 16 bases between. The DNA for the CDR3 is TGCGCCAGCAGCTCCGCCCCAGGGGAGACAGAGACCCAGTACTTC. Its protein is CASSSAPGETETQYF.

The chain carries TRBV29-1 and TRBJ2-3; 10 bases agree with TRBD2. J was trimmed by 3 bases and V by 4 bases; bases with no gene match: 4. The germline V gene has CDR1 SQVTM and CDR2 ANQGSEA. The CDR3 length is 14 residues. This CDR3 reads CSVVGAGGTDTQYF. The CDR3 nucleotides are TGCAGCGTTGTCGGAGCGGGAGGGACAGATACGCAGTATTTT.

There are a few counts of this clone. This CDR3 is CSVGLTESASGYTF. As DNA, the CDR3 is TGCAGCGTCGGCCTGACAGAATCGGCGAGTGGCTACACCTTC. This chain joins TRBV29-1 and TRBJ1-2; tentatively, D is TRBD1 (5 bases). Trimming shortened V by 6 bases and J by 7 bases, and 21 bases separated the two germline ends. CDR1 and CDR2 from the germline V gene are SQVTM and ANQGSEA. The CDR3 loop spans 14 amino acids. Based on the CDR3 plus reference TRBV29-1 and TRBJ1-2, the full variable domain is SAVISQKPSRDICQRGTSLTIQCQVDSQVTMMFWYRQQPGQSLTLIATANQGSEATYESGFVIDKFPISRPNLTFSTLTVSNMSPEDSSIYLCSVGLTESASGYTFGSGTRLTVV.

This chain links TRBV6-1 with TRBJ1-6, with 8 bases that match TRBD1. V shed 4 bases, J shed 13 bases, and the junction held 12 bases outside the gene matches. Per the germline V gene, CDR1 is MNHNS and CDR2 is SASEGT. The CDR3 is 15 amino acids. CDR3 amino acids: CASSAPGTGENPLHF. The CDR3, as DNA: TGTGCCAGCAGTGCTCCCGGGACAGGCGAGAACCCCCTCCACTTT.

V gene TRBV18 combines with J gene TRBJ1-2; weak D call: TRBD1 (5 bases). This CDR3 comprises 15 residues. CDR1 KGHSH and CDR2 LQKENI come from the germline V gene. Trimming removed 3 bases at V and 6 bases at J, with 17 bases between. The CDR3 region has the DNA TGTGCCAGCTCACCCCCAGGTTTAGGGGCGCATGGCTACACCTTC. This translates into CASSPPGLGAHGYTF.

This clone was counted a few times. The rearrangement uses TRBV29-1 and TRBJ2-1; 10 bases are a match to TRBD2. CDR1 is SQVTM, CDR2 ANQGSEA, per germline. There are 12 residues in the CDR3. The ends lost 7 bases at V and 12 bases at J; junction bases unmatched: 9. For the CDR3, the DNA is TGCAGCGCACGGACTAGCGGAGGGGGGCAGTTCTTC. Translated: CSARTSGGGQFF.

This clone has only a few counts. The CDR3 loop is CASRSGVNTGELFF. DNA of the CDR3: TGTGCCAGCAGGAGCGGGGTTAACACCGGGGAGCTGTTTTTT. The chain couples TRBV9 to TRBJ2-2; 7 bases are a match to TRBD2. CDR1 is SGDLS, CDR2 YYNGEE, per germline. The J segment lost 2 bases and the V segment lost 5 bases, leaving 3 bases of the junction unmatched. CDR3 length: 14 amino acids. Filled out from reference TRBV9 and TRBJ2-2, the complete variable domain reads DSGVTQTPKHLITATGQRVTLRCSPRSGDLSVYWYQQSLDQGLQFLIQYYNGEERAKGNILERFSAQQFPDLHSELNLSSLELGDSALYFCASRSGVNTGELFFGEGSRLTVL.

V is TRBV19 and J is TRBJ1-3, with D possibly being TRBD1 (6 bases). CDR1 and CDR2 (germline): LNHDA, SQIVND (reference sequence). The CDR3 length is 13 residues. Trimming shortened V by 8 bases and J by 0 bases, and 8 bases separated the two germline ends. The CDR3 spells CASRQVSGNTIYF. CDR3 in DNA: TGTGCCAGTCGACAGGTCTCTGGAAACACCATATATTTT.

The chain has TRBV5-1 and TRBJ2-1; TRBD1 agrees at 7 bases. The CDR3 totals 16 residues. Trimming removed 0 bases from V and 1 base from J; junction bases left unmatched: 4. Germline V gives CDR1 SGHRS, CDR2 YFSETQ. This CDR3 reads CASSLEATGSYNEQFF. The CDR3 DNA follows: TGCGCCAGCAGCTTGGAGGCGACAGGGTCCTACAATGAGCAGTTCTTC.

This clone turned up a few times. The CDR3, as DNA: TGCAGTGTCGGACAGAACACTGAAGCTTTCTTT. Its translation: CSVGQNTEAFF. The chain employs TRBV20-1 and TRBJ1-1; perhaps TRBD1 as D (5 bases). Germline CDR1 is DFQATT and CDR2 is SNEGSKA (reference sequence). V lost 7 bases and J lost 1, with 7 bases in between. CDR3 length: 11 residues.

The rearrangement uses TRBV4-3 and TRBJ1-1; 8 positions agree with TRBD1. The CDR3 has 17 amino acids. V shed 1 base and J 0 bases; nucleotides not matched to a gene: 7. Looked up from germline, CDR1 is LGHNA and CDR2 is YSLEER. CDR3 bases: TGCGCCAGCAGCCAAGCTCTTAGACAGGGGATGAACACTGAAGCTTTCTTT. It is translated as CASSQALRQGMNTEAFF.

J is TRBJ2-7 and V is TRBV30; D is unresolved. Deletions cut 5 bases from V and 7 bases from J, with 15 bases between. The germline CDR1 and CDR2 sequences are GTSNPN and SVGIG (reference sequence). This CDR3 comprises 12 residues. The CDR3 DNA reads TGTGCCTGGGGTCCCGACTCTGGGGAGCAGTACTTC. Protein product: CAWGPDSGEQYF.